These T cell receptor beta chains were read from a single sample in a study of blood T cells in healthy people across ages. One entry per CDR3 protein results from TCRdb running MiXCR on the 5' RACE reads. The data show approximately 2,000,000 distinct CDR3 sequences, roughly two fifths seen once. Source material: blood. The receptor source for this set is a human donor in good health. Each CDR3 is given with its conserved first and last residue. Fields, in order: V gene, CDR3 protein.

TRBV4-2	CASSQRMGQTYEQYF
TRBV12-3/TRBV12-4	CASTRTGHSYNEQFF
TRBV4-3	CANSQDYTGGWVGHTF
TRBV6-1	CASSVSRLARLADTGELFF
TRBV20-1	CSASRQTIYGYTF
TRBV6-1	CASSDEGTYEQYF
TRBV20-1	CSAEYEGVSTDTQYF
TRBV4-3	CASSQDRVGEETQYF
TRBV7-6	CASSLGAEFFYEQYF
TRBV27	CASSFLNEKLFF
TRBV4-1	CASSQDQDGGWGYTF
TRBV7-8	CASSLPGETQETQYF
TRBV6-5	CASSYSSRPRNEQFF
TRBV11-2	CASSLDRARGFANIQYF
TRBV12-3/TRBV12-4	CASTTHASYGYTF
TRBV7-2	CASSRYLTGGQTYNEQFF
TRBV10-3	CAIRSTGPGDGYTF
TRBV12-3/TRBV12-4	CASGPTGVTDTQYF
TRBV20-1	CSARVAYSYEQYF
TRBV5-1	CASSTAGTTISGYTF
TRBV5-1	CASSLRISGGSSYEQYF
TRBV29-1	CGVGAVSSYNEQFF
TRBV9	CASSARQGQRGPLHF
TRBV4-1	CAGSQDSSGVLVGANVLTF
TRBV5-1	CASSLDPGRAEAFF
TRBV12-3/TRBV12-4	CASSLASWGTEAFF
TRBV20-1	CSGWLAGMETQYF
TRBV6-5	CASIDGTGAKGYTF
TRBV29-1	CSVELGGVRTDTQYF
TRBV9	CASSVVSQNGYTF
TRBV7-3	CTSSLGTGFVNEQFF
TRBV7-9	CASTLERLTSTDTQYF
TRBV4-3	CASSQDGSAGELFF
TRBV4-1	CASSQDWPLGNRHTF
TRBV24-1	CATQGQGGYQETQYF
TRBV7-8	CASSLDRGRQPQHF
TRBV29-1	CSVGVLGGLNTEAFF
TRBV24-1	CATSDPKRGANYGYTF
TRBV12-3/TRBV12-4	CASNQLAGGYNEQFF